These 29 T cell receptor beta chains were sequenced from one sample in a study of vaccination and CD4 T cells after COVID-19. An Oncomine TCR Beta short-read assay was used to sequence the DNA from cultured CD4+ T cells. TCRdb independently ran MiXCR on the PCR reads; one entry per CDR3 protein. The sample holds 13,000 to 15,000 distinct CDR3 sequences, less than 70% seen once. As for treatment: approximately 9-day PBMC culture with coronavirus spike peptide pools or control peptides (ViraFEST assay). For these TCRs, the target antigens are not known. The sequenced sample consisted of CD4+ T cells from blood, cultured in vitro. The receptors stem from a human donor who had recovered from COVID-19.

V and J are TRBV19 and TRBJ1-2, with D perhaps TRBD1 (6 bases). V shed 3 bases and J shed 4 bases, with 18 bases lying between them. Germline V gene lookup returns CDR1 LNHDA and CDR2 SQIVND (reference sequence). This CDR3 is 16 amino acids long. CDR3 bases: TGTGCCAGTAGTATCGGGACATTTATCTCGGGCTATGGCTACACCTTC. This encodes CASSIGTFISGYGYTF.

The rearrangement joins TRBV7-9 to TRBJ2-5, with 7 bases identical to TRBD2. CDR1 and CDR2 (germline): SEHNR, FQNEAQ (reference sequence). With 11 bases clipped from V and 5 bases from J, the junction kept 17 bases outside the gene matches. This CDR3 region has 15 residues. The CDR3 bases are TGTGCCCCCATCCCCGTCGGCGGGAGCAGGGAGACCCAGTACTTC. Its translation is CAPIPVGGSRETQYF. The whole variable domain, remainder taken from reference TRBV7-9 and TRBJ2-5, is DTGVSQNPRHKITKRGQNVTFRCDPISEHNRLYWYRQTLGQGPEFLTYFQNEAQLEKSRLLSDRFSAERPKGSFSTLEIQRTEQGDSAMYLCAPIPVGGSRETQYFGPGTRLLVL.

CDR3 in DNA: TGTGCCAGCAGCCAAAAGGCCCTAACAGCGTTTCCTTCCGAGACCCAGTACTTC. Translated: CASSQKALTAFPSETQYF. The chain links TRBV14 to TRBJ2-5; D not resolved. The CDR3 contains 18 residues. Deletions cut 2 bases from V and 5 bases from J, with 24 bases between. CDR1 and CDR2 (germline): SGHDN, FVKESK.

The genes are TRBV6-5 and TRBJ2-1; D is possibly TRBD1 or TRBD2 (6 bases each). The germline gives CDR1 MNHEY, CDR2 SVGAGI. The CDR3 is 13 residues long. V lost 2 bases to trimming and J lost 8 bases, with 10 bases between them. The CDR3 region has the DNA TGTGCCAGCAGTTACGGGGGGCGGGATGAGCAGTTCTTC. It is translated as CASSYGGRDEQFF.

The chain is built from TRBV20-1 and TRBJ2-1, with 10 bases fitting TRBD2. Germline CDR1 and CDR2: DFQATT and SNEGSKA (reference sequence). The CDR3 is 14 amino acids. V lost 3 bases, J lost 9 bases, and 8 bases stayed unmatched. The CDR3 spells CSASPLAGVREQFF. The DNA for the CDR3 is TGCAGTGCTAGCCCCCTAGCGGGAGTCCGTGAGCAGTTCTTC.

The chain employs TRBV19 and TRBJ1-2; no reliable D call. Germline V CDR1 and CDR2: LNHDA, SQIVND (reference sequence). The CDR3 consists of 14 residues. Trimming cost V 1 base and J 3 bases, with 9 bases left between them. For the CDR3, the DNA is TGTGCCAGTAGTATAGGGGCCCGGCACTATGGCTACACCTTC. This codes for CASSIGARHYGYTF.

The chain employs TRBV6-4 and TRBJ2-3; 9 bases are a match to TRBD2. Trimming removed 6 bases from V and 1 base from J; junction bases left unmatched: 5. This CDR3 contains 15 residues. Germline CDR1 is MRHNA and CDR2 is SNTAGT. The CDR3 sequence is CASRGGRGGTDTQYF. As DNA, the CDR3 is TGTGCCAGCAGGGGCGGGAGGGGTGGCACAGATACGCAGTATTTT.

This chain joins TRBV10-2 and TRBJ2-1; 11 bases align to TRBD2. V dropped 6 bases and J dropped 3; count of bases not matched to a gene: 1. The germline V gene encodes CDR1 WSHSY and CDR2 SAAADI. The CDR3 covers 14 residues. CDR3 amino acids: CASRTSGIYNEQFF. The CDR3 DNA sequence: TGCGCCAGCAGGACTAGCGGGATCTACAATGAGCAGTTCTTC.

This clonotype was detected a few times. The chain combines TRBV29-1 with TRBJ1-2; D perhaps matches TRBD1 (6 bases). V gave up 5 bases and J gave up 4 bases, with 14 bases separating them. CDR3 size: 13 residues. CDR1 and CDR2 from the germline V gene are SQVTM and ANQGSEA. The CDR3 DNA reads TGCAGCGTTTACCCTCAGGGGAGCTATGGCTACACCTTC. This translates into CSVYPQGSYGYTF.

The rearrangement links TRBV7-2 to TRBJ2-3; D is unresolved. Trimming stripped 4 bases from V and 2 bases from J, with 13 bases between. The CDR3 has 15 residues. Germline CDR1 is SGHTA and CDR2 is FQGNSA. This CDR3 reads CASSSGLGYTDTQYF. For the CDR3, the DNA is TGTGCCAGCAGCTCTGGTCTAGGTTACACAGATACGCAGTATTTT.

The sample holds a few counts of this clonotype. The chain recombines TRBV20-1 with TRBJ2-7; 8 bases are a match to TRBD1. J lost 7 bases, V lost 2 bases, and 7 bases had no gene match. This CDR3 spans 13 amino acids. CDR1 and CDR2 (germline): DFQATT, SNEGSKA (reference sequence). The CDR3 sequence: CSARSQGAGEQYF. Written as DNA, the CDR3 is TGCAGTGCTAGAAGTCAGGGGGCGGGAGAGCAGTACTTC.

The CDR3 region has the DNA TGCAGTATTACTCGACGACAGGGGGATAATGAAAAACTGTTTTTT. Encoded protein: CSITRRQGDNEKLFF. This sequence joins TRBV20-1 and TRBJ1-4, with 9 bases fitting TRBD1. CDR3 length: 15 amino acids. J gave up 4 bases and V 8 bases, and 11 bases lay outside the gene matches. CDR1 DFQATT and CDR2 SNEGSKA come from the germline V gene (reference sequence).

This clonotype was counted only a few times. V is TRBV6-2 or TRBV6-3 and J is TRBJ2-2; D is perhaps TRBD2 (6 bases). The V and J ends lost 6 bases and 4 bases respectively, with 18 bases between them. Germline V lookup: CDR1 MNHEY, CDR2 SVGEGT. The CDR3 sequence is 16 residues long. CDR3 protein: CASSLGDFASTGELFF. Here the CDR3 DNA reads TGTGCCAGCAGCCTGGGGGACTTTGCGAGCACCGGGGAGCTGTTTTTT.

By share, this clonotype counts as medium-sized. The V gene is TRBV15, the J gene TRBJ2-7; 8 bases map to TRBD2. The CDR3 runs 14 residues. Per the germline V gene, CDR1 is LNHNV and CDR2 is YYDKDF (reference sequence). Unmatched junction bases numbered 7, after V lost 3 bases and J lost 6 bases. CDR3 loop: CATSSSVAGFEQYF. The CDR3 bases are TGTGCCACCAGCAGCTCTGTAGCGGGATTCGAGCAGTACTTC.

The chain combines TRBV20-1 with TRBJ2-1, with D possibly TRBD2 on 6 matching bases. The V end lost 0 bases, the J end lost 0 bases, and 15 bases lay between the germline ends. CDR3 size: 17 residues. CDR1 is DFQATT, CDR2 SNEGSKA, per germline (reference sequence). DNA for the CDR3: TGCAGTGCTAGAGACCCCCTCGGGGGAAGCTCCTACAATGAGCAGTTCTTC. This sequence encodes CSARDPLGGSSYNEQFF.

The chain links TRBV30 to TRBJ2-3; TRBD1 might be the D (5 bases). The germline V and J ends were trimmed by 4 bases and 2 bases, with 16 bases remaining between them. This CDR3 comprises 15 residues. Per the germline V gene, CDR1 is GTSNPN and CDR2 is SVGIG (reference sequence). CDR3 sequence reads: CAWTPDRGYTDTQYF. CDR3 in DNA: TGTGCCTGGACCCCTGATAGGGGCTACACAGATACGCAGTATTTT.

This clonotype was seen a single time. The chain has TRBV2 and TRBJ1-2; D call uncertain. V shed 3 bases and J shed 12 bases, with 20 bases lying between them. The CDR3 is made up of 14 amino acids. Per germline, CDR1 SNHLY and CDR2 FYNNEI. For the CDR3, the DNA is TGTGCCAGCAGTGATCAAGGTCAGGACCTTCGTGACACCTTC. Its translation: CASSDQGQDLRDTF. Together with reference TRBV2 and TRBJ1-2, the CDR3 gives the full variable domain: EPEVTQTPSHQVTQMGQEVILRCVPISNHLYFYWYRQILGQKVEFLVSFYNNEISEKSEIFDDQFSVERPDGSNFTLKIRSTKLEDSAMYFCASSDQGQDLRDTFGSGTRLTVV.

The CDR3 bases are TGTGCCAGCAGCTTAGTTTCAGGGGGCCTCTCACCCCTCCACTTT. Its translation: CASSLVSGGLSPLHF. This sequence joins TRBV11-2 and TRBJ1-6; the match to TRBD1 covers 8 bases. Trimming cost V 1 base and J 10 bases; bases outside gene matches: 6. The CDR3 consists of 15 residues. Germline CDR1 is SGHAT and CDR2 is FQNNGV.

The chain couples TRBV7-2 to TRBJ2-5, with no clear D. CDR1 and CDR2 from the germline V gene are SGHTA and FQGNSA. The CDR3 is 12 residues long. Trimming cost V 0 bases and J 4 bases, with 3 bases left between them. The CDR3 region has the DNA TGTGCCAGCAGCTTAGCAGGAGAGACCCAGTACTTC. Amino acids: CASSLAGETQYF.

This clonotype was seen more than once but under ten times. The rearrangement joins TRBV19 to TRBJ2-7; 8 bases are a match to TRBD1. This CDR3 is built from 15 residues. J gave up 0 bases and V 6 bases, and 7 bases lay outside the gene matches. Germline CDR1 reads LNHDA; CDR2 reads SQIVND (reference sequence). This chain's CDR3 is CASRPGTGLSYEQYF. Written as DNA, the CDR3 is TGTGCCAGTAGGCCCGGGACAGGCCTCTCCTACGAGCAGTACTTC.

The V and J genes are TRBV10-3 and TRBJ1-3; D not resolved. Germline V lookup: CDR1 ENHRY, CDR2 SYGVKD. CDR3 length: 14 residues. Trimming shortened V by 7 bases and J by 0 bases, and 10 bases separated the two germline ends. This CDR3 reads CAITGSGSGNTIYF. The CDR3 DNA follows: TGTGCCATCACTGGAAGTGGCTCTGGAAACACCATATATTTT.

This clonotype appeared a few times. This chain links TRBV2 with TRBJ2-7; D might be TRBD1 (5 bases). CDR1 is SNHLY and CDR2 is FYNNEI in the germline V gene. Trimming shortened V by 6 bases and J by 2 bases, and 14 bases separated the two germline ends. The CDR3 is 14 amino acids. The CDR3, as DNA: TGTGCCAGCAGCCCAGACAGCCTAACCTACGAGCAGTACTTC. Translation gives CASSPDSLTYEQYF.

The V gene is TRBV12-3 or TRBV12-4, the J gene TRBJ1-5; a weak D match, TRBD1 (5 bases). Trimming took off 5 bases at V and 4 bases at J, with 18 bases between the two ends. This CDR3 comprises 16 residues. The DNA for the CDR3 is TGTGCCAGCAGTCTCGCTGGCGGCTGGGGGAATCAGCCCCAGCATTTT. Its protein is CASSLAGGWGNQPQHF.

The chain recombines TRBV11-2 with TRBJ2-7, with D perhaps TRBD1 (6 bases). Trimming pared 5 bases from V and 11 bases from J, leaving 22 bases between. The CDR3 has 14 amino acids. Looked up from germline, CDR1 is SGHAT and CDR2 is FQNNGV. The CDR3 here is CASSGTRTQHREYF. As DNA, the CDR3 is TGTGCCAGCAGCGGGACAAGGACCCAACACAGAGAGTACTTC.

The chain employs TRBV7-6 and TRBJ2-5; TRBD1 matches 7 bases. Trimming removed 1 base from V and 1 base from J; junction bases left unmatched: 6. CDR3 length: 16 amino acids. CDR1 is SGHVS and CDR2 is FNYEAQ in the germline V gene. The CDR3 DNA sequence: TGTGCCAGCAGCTTAGGCTCGGGACAGTTCCAAGAGACCCAGTACTTC. This codes for CASSLGSGQFQETQYF. Variable domain in full (rest from reference TRBV7-6 and TRBJ2-5): GAGVSQSPRYKVTKRGQDVALRCDPISGHVSLYWYRQALGQGPEFLTYFNYEAQQDKSGLPNDRFSAERPEGSISTLTIQRTEQRDSAMYRCASSLGSGQFQETQYFGPGTRLLVL.

Concerning this clonotype: The DNA is left out, because the CDR3 cannot be placed on it with certainty; the CDR3 is given as TCRdb lists it. The chain is built from TRBV11-2 and TRBJ2-3; the table names TRBD1, a call not compared with the DNA. The CDR3 is 24 residues long, counting both termini. Germline loops: CDR1 SGHAT, CDR2 FQNNGV. CDR3 amino acids: CASTNQTSMYLCASSLFRGNTQYF.

The V call is TRBV3-1, the J call TRBJ1-2; tentatively, D is TRBD1 (5 bases). In germline, CDR1 is LGHDT, CDR2 YNNKEL (reference sequence). The CDR3 spans 17 residues. Trimming pared 4 bases from V and 0 bases from J, leaving 18 bases between. In DNA, the CDR3 is TGTGCCAGCAGCCCCTATCCCGCCAGGGCTTCTAACTATGGCTACACCTTC. Its protein product is CASSPYPARASNYGYTF.

In its sample, this clonotype was seen a few times. The chain combines TRBV27 with TRBJ1-6; D may be TRBD1 (5 bases). This CDR3 contains 17 residues. The ends were cut back, 5 bases at V and 4 bases at J, with 18 bases in the middle. The V gene's germline CDR1 is MNHEY and CDR2 SMNVEV (reference sequence). CDR3 in amino acids: CASSPRHGAVYNSPLHF. The CDR3 DNA is TGTGCCAGCAGTCCCCGCCATGGGGCCGTATATAATTCACCCCTCCACTTT.

Comments on this clonotype: A junction end diverges from the germline sequence, so it may reflect a read error. This chain uses TRBV20-1 with TRBJ2-3; D possibly uses TRBD1 or TRBD2 (5 bases each). CDR1 is DFQATT and CDR2 is SNEGSKA in the germline V gene (reference sequence). The CDR3 loop spans 11 amino acids. Written as DNA, the CDR3 is TGCAGTGCGAGAGGGGAAGATACGCAGTATTTT. Amino acids: CSARGEDTQYF.